Described below is a single T cell receptor beta chain sequence and its context. Antigen: not known. The CDR3 has 14 amino acids. With 3 bases removed from V and 0 bases from J, the gap between germline ends came to 8 bases. Germline CDR1 reads SGHDN; CDR2 reads FVKESK. The data were obtained in a study of CD8 T cells in ankylosing spondylitis. The TCR beta libraries were generated through quantitative 5'-RACE incorporating molecular barcodes. TCRdb reprocessed the 5' RACE reads via MiXCR and lists one record per CDR3 protein. Of under 300,000 distinct CDR3 sequences in the sample, 15% to 20% were seen once. Study-level points and caveats: Existing reports had already noted some motif variants in reactive arthritis synovial fluid and blood. The authors reported significant enrichment of disease-linked clones in matched ankylosing spondylitis synovial fluid.

Sequencing was carried out using blood, either unsorted or a sorted T cell fraction (not recorded which). V usage is TRBV14 and J usage is TRBJ2-5; the D is unclear. This TCR came from a male donor with ankylosing spondylitis or in good health (not recorded which). The CDR3 nucleotides read TGTGCCAGCAGCCATCTCCTGTACCAAGAGACCCAGTACTTC. Translated, it gives CASSHLLYQETQYF.